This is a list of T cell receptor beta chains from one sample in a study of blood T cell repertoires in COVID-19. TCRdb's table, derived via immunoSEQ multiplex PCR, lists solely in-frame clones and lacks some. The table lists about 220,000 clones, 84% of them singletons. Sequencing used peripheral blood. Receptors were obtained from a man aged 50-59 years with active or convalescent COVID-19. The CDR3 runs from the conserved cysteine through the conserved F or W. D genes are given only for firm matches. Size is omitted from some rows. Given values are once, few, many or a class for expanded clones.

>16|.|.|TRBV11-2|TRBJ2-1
TGTGCCAGCAGCTTAGATTGGGGAGGAGGCTACAATGAGCAGTTCTTC
CASSLDWGGGYNEQFF
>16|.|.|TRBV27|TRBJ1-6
TGTGCCAGCAGAGGAGGGGTAGGGGCCTATAATTCACCCCTCCACTTT
CASRGGVGAYNSPLHF
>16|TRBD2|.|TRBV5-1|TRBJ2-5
TGCGCCAGCAGCTTGGTACTAGCGGGGGGAAGAGAGACCCAGTACTTC
CASSLVLAGGRETQYF
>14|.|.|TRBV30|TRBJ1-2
TGTGCCTGGAGGGTCTCCGGAGGGAGCTATGGCTACACCTTC
CAWRVSGGSYGYTF
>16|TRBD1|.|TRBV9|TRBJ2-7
TGTGCCAGCAGCCCCCAAGCCGGGACAGCGACCTACGAGCAGTACTTC
CASSPQAGTATYEQYF
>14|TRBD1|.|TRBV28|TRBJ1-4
TGTGCCAGCAGCAAGACAGGGGGGGAGGAAAAACTGTTTTTT
CASSKTGGEEKLFF
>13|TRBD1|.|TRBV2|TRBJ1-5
TGTGCCAGCAGCGTCGGACAGGATCAGCCCCAGCATTTT
CASSVGQDQPQHF
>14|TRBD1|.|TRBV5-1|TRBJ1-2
TGCGCCAGCAGCTTGGATTACAGGGGGGACGGCTACACCTTC
CASSLDYRGDGYTF
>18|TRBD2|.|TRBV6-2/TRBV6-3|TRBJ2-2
TGTGCCAGCAGTTTTCCCTATAGCGGGGCGGCGAACACCGGGGAGCTGTTTTTT
CASSFPYSGAANTGELFF
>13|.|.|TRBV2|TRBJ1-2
TGTGCCAGCAGTGCAGGGGACGACTATGGCTACACCTTC
CASSAGDDYGYTF
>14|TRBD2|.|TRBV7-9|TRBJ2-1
TGTGCCAGCAGCTTGGGACTAGCGGGAAGTTGGAAGATCTTC
CASSLGLAGSWKIF
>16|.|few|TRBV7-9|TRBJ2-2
TGTGCCAGCAGCACCACAGTTGGCTCGAACACCGGGGAGCTGTTTTTT
CASSTTVGSNTGELFF
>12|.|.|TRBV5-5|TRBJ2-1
TGTGCCAGCACCTCGGGGTCCCATGAGCAGTTCTTC
CASTSGSHEQFF
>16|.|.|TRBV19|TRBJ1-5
TGTGCCAGTAGTACATCTTCGGGGGGAGCGGGTCAGCCCCAGCATTTT
CASSTSSGGAGQPQHF
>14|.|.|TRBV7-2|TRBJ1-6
TGTGCCAGCAGCTTAGAGGGGGTAACATCACCCCTCCACTTT
CASSLEGVTSPLHF
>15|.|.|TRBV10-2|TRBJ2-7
TGCGCCAGCAGTGAGTCGAACAGCAGTCCCTACGAGCAGTACTTC
CASSESNSSPYEQYF
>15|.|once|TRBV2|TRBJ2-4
TGTGCCAGCAGTGAAGAGGGGCTAGCGTGGAACATTCAGTACTTC
CASSEEGLAWNIQYF
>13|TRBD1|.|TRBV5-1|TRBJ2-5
TGCGCCAGCAGCTTGCAGGGGGCTGAGACCCAGTACTTC
CASSLQGAETQYF
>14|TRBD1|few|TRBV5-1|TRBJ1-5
TGCGCCAGCAGCAGGACAGGGGGCAATCAGCCCCAGCATTTT
CASSRTGGNQPQHF
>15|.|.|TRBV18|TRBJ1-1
TGTGCCAGCTCACCACCAGCAGGCCGAGCCGCTGAAGCTTTCTTT
CASSPPAGRAAEAFF
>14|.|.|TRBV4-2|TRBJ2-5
TGTGCCAGCAGCCAAGATCACGCTAAAGAGACCCAGTACTTC
CASSQDHAKETQYF
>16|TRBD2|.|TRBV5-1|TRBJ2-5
TGCGCCAGCAGCTCTCGACTAGCGGGGATGCAAGAGACCCAGTACTTC
CASSSRLAGMQETQYF
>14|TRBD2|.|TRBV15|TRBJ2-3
TGTGCCACCAGGTATAGCGGGGGTGGAGATACGCAGTATTTT
CATRYSGGGDTQYF
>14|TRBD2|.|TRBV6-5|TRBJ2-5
TGTGCCAGCAGTCGGGGGGGCTGGGGGGAGACCCAGTACTTC
CASSRGGWGETQYF
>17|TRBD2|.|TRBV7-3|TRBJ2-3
TGTGCCAGCAGCTTAAAAGCTAGCGGGAGGGGGTCAGATACGCAGTATTTT
CASSLKASGRGSDTQYF
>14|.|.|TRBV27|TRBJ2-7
TGTGCCAGCAGCCGCAGGGAAGAGCACTACGAGCAGTACTTC
CASSRREEHYEQYF
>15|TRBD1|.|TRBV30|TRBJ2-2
TGTGCCTGGGGGGGACAGCCGATTTACACCGGGGAGCTGTTTTTT
CAWGGQPIYTGELFF
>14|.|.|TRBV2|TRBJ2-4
TGTGCCAGCAGGGGGACACTACGTCACAGCATTCAGTACTTC
CASRGTLRHSIQYF
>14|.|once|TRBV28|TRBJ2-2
TGTGCCAGCAGTTTGGGCGTCAGGGGCGGGGAGCTGTTTTTT
CASSLGVRGGELFF
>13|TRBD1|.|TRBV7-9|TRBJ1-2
TGTGCCAGCAGCTTAATAAGGACAGGACGGTCCTACTTC
CASSLIRTGRSYF
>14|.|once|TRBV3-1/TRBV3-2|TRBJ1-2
TGTGCCAGCAGCCAGGGGGGAAGGACCGGTGGCTACACCTTC
CASSQGGRTGGYTF
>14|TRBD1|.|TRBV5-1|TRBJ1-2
TGCGCCAGCAGCTTAGGACAGGGGAGTGAAGGCTACACCTTC
CASSLGQGSEGYTF